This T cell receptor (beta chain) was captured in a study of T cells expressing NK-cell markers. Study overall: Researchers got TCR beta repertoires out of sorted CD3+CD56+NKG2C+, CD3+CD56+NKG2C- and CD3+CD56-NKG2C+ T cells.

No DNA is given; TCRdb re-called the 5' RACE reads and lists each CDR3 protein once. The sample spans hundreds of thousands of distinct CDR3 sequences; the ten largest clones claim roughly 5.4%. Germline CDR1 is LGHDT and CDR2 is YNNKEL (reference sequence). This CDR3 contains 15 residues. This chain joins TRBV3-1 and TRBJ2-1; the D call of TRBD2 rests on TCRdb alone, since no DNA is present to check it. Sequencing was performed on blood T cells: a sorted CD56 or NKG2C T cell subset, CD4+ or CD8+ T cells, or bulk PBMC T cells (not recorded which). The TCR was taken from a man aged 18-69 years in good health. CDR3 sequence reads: CASSQVKREYNEQFF.